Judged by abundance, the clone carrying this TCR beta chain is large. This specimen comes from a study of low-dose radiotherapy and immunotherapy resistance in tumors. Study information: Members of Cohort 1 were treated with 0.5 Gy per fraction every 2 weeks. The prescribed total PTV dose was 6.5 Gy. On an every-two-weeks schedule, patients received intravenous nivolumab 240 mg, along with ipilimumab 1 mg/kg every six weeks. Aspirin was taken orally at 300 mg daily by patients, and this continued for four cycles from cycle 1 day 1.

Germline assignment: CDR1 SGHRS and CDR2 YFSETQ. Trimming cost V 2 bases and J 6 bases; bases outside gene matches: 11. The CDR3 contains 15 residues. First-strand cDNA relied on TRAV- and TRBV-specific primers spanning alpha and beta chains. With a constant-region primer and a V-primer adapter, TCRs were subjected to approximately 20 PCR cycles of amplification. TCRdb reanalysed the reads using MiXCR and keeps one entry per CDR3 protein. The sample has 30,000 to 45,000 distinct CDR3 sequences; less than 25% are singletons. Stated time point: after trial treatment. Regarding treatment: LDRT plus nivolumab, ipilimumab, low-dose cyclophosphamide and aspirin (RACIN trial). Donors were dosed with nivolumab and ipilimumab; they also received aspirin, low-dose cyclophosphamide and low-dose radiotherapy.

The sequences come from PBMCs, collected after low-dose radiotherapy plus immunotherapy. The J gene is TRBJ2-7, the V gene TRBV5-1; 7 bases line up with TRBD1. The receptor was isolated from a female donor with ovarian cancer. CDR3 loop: CASSFSTGTIREQYF. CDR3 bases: TGCGCCAGCAGCTTCTCGACAGGGACGATTCGCGAGCAGTACTTC.